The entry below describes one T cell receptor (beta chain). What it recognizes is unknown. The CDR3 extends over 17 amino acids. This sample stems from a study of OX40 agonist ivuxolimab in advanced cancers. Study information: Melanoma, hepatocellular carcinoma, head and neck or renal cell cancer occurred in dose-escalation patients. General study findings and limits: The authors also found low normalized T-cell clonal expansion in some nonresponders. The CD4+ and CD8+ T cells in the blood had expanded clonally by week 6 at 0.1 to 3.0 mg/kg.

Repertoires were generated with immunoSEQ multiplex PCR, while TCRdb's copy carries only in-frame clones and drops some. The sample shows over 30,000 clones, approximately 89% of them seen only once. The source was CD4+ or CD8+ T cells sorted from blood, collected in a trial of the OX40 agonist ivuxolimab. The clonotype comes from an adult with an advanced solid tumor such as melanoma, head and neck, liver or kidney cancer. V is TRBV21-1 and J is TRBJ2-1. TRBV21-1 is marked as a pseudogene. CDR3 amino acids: CASRSPGRGQDGHEQFF. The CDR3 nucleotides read TGTGCCAGCAGGAGTCCGGGGAGGGGGCAAGACGGGCATGAGCAGTTCTTC.